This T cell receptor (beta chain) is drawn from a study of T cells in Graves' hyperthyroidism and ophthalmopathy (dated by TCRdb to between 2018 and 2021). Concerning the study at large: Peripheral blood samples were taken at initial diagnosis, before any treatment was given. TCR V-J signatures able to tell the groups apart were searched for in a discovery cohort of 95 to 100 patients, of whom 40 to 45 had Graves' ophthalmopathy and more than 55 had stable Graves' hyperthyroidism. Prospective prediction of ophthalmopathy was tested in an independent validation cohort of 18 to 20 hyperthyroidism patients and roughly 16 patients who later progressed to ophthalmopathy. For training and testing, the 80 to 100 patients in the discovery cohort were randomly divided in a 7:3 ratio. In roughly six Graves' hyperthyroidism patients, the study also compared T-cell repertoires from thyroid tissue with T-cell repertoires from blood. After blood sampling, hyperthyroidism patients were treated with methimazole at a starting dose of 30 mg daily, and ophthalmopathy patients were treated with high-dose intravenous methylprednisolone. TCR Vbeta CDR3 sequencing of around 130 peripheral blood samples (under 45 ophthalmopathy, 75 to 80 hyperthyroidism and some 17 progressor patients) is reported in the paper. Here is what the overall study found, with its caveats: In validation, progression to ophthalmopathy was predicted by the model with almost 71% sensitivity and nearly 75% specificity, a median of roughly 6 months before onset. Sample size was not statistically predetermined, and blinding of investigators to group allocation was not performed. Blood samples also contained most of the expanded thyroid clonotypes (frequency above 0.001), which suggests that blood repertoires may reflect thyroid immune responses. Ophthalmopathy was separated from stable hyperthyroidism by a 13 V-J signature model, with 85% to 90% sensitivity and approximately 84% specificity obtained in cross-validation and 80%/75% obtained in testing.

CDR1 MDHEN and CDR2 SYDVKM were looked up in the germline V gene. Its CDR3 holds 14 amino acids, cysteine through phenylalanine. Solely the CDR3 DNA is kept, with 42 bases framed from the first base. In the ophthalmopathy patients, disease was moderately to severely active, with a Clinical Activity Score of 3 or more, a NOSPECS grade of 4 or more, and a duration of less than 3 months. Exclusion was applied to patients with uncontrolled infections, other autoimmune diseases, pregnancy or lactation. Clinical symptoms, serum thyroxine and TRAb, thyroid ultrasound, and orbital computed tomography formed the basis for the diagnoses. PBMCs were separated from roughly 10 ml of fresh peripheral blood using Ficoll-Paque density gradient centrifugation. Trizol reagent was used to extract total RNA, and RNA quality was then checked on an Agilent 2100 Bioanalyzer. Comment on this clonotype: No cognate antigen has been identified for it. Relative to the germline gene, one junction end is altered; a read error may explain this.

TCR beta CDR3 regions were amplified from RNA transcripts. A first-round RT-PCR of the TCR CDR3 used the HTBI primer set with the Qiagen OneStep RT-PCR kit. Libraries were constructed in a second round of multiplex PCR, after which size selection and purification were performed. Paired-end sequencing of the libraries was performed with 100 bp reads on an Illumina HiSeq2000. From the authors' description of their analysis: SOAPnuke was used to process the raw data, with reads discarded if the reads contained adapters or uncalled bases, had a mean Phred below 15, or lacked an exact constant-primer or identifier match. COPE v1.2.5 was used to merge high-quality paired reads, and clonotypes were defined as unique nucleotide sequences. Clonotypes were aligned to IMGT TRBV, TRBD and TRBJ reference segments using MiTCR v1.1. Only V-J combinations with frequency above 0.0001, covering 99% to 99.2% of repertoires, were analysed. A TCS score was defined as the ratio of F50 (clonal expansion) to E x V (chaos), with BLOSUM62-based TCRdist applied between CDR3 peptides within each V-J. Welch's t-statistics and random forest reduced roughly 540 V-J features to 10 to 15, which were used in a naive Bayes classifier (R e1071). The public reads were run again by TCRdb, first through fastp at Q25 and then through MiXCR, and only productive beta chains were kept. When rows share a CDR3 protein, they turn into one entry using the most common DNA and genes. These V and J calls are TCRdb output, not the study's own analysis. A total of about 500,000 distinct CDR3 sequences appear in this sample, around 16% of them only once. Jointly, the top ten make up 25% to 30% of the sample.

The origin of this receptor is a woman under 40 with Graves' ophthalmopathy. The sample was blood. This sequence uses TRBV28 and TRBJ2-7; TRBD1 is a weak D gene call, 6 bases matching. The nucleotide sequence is TGTGCCAGCAGTTCAGGCGCAGGGGCCTACGAGCGGTACTTC. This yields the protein CASSSGAGAYERYF.